This is a list of T cell receptor beta chains from one sample in a study of T cells in Graves' hyperthyroidism and ophthalmopathy. Using its own MiXCR run on the multiplex PCR reads, TCRdb lists one record per CDR3 protein. The repertoire holds approximately 430,000 distinct CDR3 sequences, with approximately 14% as singletons. Sequencing used blood. The receptors come from a woman younger than 35 with Graves' hyperthyroidism. Each CDR3 is given with its conserved first and last residue. A D gene is named only where the DNA matches it firmly. Clone sizes are given selectively: once, few, many, or a class where the clone is expanded.

j_call,v_call,clone_size,d_call,cdr3_aa,cdr3_nt
TRBJ2-7,TRBV2,-,-,CASRPGPRYEQYF,TGTGCCAGCAGACCCGGACCTCGATACGAGCAGTACTTC
TRBJ1-5,TRBV7-8,many,-,CASSLGRGVNQPQHF,TGTGCCAGCAGCTTAGGCAGGGGCGTCAATCAGCCCCAGCATTTT
TRBJ2-4,TRBV5-1,-,-,CASSFAGTAKNIQYF,TGTGCCAGCAGCTTCGCGGGGACGGCCAAAAACATTCAGTACTTC
TRBJ2-1,TRBV9,-,TRBD2,CASSVEEGSGIGGGENEQFF,TGTGCCAGCAGCGTAGAGGAGGGTAGCGGTATCGGGGGAGGGGAAAATGAGCAGTTCTTC
TRBJ2-3,TRBV3-1,many,-,CASSQRTGLQDTQYF,TGTGCCAGCAGCCAAAGGACGGGGTTACAAGATACGCAGTATTTT
TRBJ1-5,TRBV20-1,-,TRBD1,CSARGSGGGQPQHF,TGCAGTGCTAGAGGCTCAGGGGGCGGTCAGCCCCAGCATTTT
TRBJ2-7,TRBV5-1,many,TRBD2,CASSLVPSGGYEQYF,TGCGCCAGCAGCTTGGTTCCTAGCGGGGGCTACGAGCAGTACTTC
TRBJ2-5,TRBV20-1,many,-,CSASSAKETQYF,TGCAGTGCTAGTAGTGCAAAAGAGACCCAGTACTTC
TRBJ2-7,TRBV4-1,-,TRBD2,CASSQDHWLADYEQYF,TGCGCCAGCAGCCAAGATCATTGGCTAGCGGATTACGAGCAGTACTTC
TRBJ2-7,TRBV11-2,many,-,CASSFPGPYEQYF,TGTGCCAGCAGCTTTCCAGGACCCTACGAGCAGTACTTC
TRBJ2-7,TRBV20-1,-,TRBD2,CSASLAGVTYEQYF,TGCAGTGCTAGTCTAGCGGGAGTAACCTACGAGCAGTACTTC
TRBJ2-7,TRBV4-1,-,TRBD2,CASSQGRASGSNNEQYF,TGCGCCAGCAGCCAAGGGAGGGCTAGCGGTTCCAACAATGAGCAGTACTTC
TRBJ2-1,TRBV5-1,many,TRBD2,CASSPPTSGSYYNEQFF,TGCGCCAGCAGCCCCCCCACTAGCGGGAGTTATTACAATGAGCAGTTCTTC
TRBJ2-1,TRBV4-3,-,TRBD2,CASSQDVGTSGSNKFF,TGCGCCAGCAGCCAAGATGTCGGGACTAGCGGGAGTAACAAGTTCTTC
TRBJ1-4,TRBV6-1,few,-,CASSPGVEKLFF,TGTGCCAGCAGCCCCGGGGTTGAAAAACTGTTTTTT
TRBJ1-6,TRBV27,many,TRBD1,CASTKDRVNSPLHF,TGTGCCAGCACTAAGGACAGGGTTAATTCACCCCTCCACTTT
TRBJ1-3,TRBV29-1,many,-,CSVELLGGVAGNTIYF,TGCAGCGTTGAACTTCTAGGCGGGGTTGCTGGAAACACCATATATTTT
TRBJ2-1,TRBV2,many,-,CASSKGLYNEQFF,TGTGCCAGCAGTAAAGGACTTTACAATGAGCAGTTCTTC
TRBJ2-6,TRBV9,-,-,CASSVGSTGLGSGANVLTF,TGTGCCAGCAGCGTAGGCTCTACGGGCCTTGGCTCTGGGGCCAACGTCCTGACTTTC
TRBJ1-2,TRBV27,many,-,CASSFGVEWGYTF,TGTGCCAGCAGTTTTGGGGTGGAGTGGGGCTACACCTTC
TRBJ2-4,TRBV4-3,-,TRBD2,CASSQGREVPDIQYF,TGCGCCAGTAGCCAGGGTCGGGAGGTTCCGGACATTCAGTACTTC
TRBJ1-5,TRBV4-1,-,-,CASSLRQVGYRDQPQHF,TGCGCCAGCAGTCTCCGCCAGGTCGGGTATAGGGATCAGCCCCAGCATTTT
TRBJ1-6,TRBV29-1,few,-,CSARAFDETLHF,TGCAGCGCCCGGGCTTTCGATGAGACCCTCCACTTT
TRBJ2-7,TRBV2,many,-,CASSEGGARVSYERYF,TGTGCCAGCAGTGAAGGGGGGGCGAGGGTCTCCTACGAGCGGTACTTC
TRBJ2-2,TRBV11-2,many,-,CASTSTRGRTGELFF,TGTGCCAGCACCTCTACGAGGGGTCGGACCGGGGAGCTGTTTTTT
TRBJ1-2,TRBV20-1,many,-,CSAPPGENYGYTF,TGCAGTGCCCCGCCGGGGGAAAACTATGGCTACACCTTC
TRBJ1-1,TRBV12-3/TRBV12-4,many,-,CASSLTGTSRAFF,TGTGCCAGCAGTTTAACCGGGACATCGAGAGCTTTCTTT
TRBJ1-4,TRBV15,-,TRBD1,CATSLTGVREKLFF,TGTGCCACCAGCTTGACAGGGGTTCGCGAAAAACTGTTTTTT